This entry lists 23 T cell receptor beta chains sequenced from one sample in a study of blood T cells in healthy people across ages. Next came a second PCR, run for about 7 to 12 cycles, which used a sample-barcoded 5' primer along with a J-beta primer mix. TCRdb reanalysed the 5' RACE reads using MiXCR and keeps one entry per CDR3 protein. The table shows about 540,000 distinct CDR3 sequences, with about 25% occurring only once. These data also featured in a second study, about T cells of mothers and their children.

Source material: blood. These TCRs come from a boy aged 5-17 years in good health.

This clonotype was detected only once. CDR3 bases: TGTGCCAGCAGCCCTTCGCGTCGGGGAGAGACCCAGTACTTC. Protein: CASSPSRRGETQYF. This chain uses TRBV7-2 with TRBJ2-5; possible D gene TRBD2, 5 bases. The ends were cut back, 5 bases at V and 4 bases at J, with 14 bases in the middle. CDR1 and CDR2 from the germline V gene are SGHTA and FQGNSA. The CDR3 has 14 amino acids.

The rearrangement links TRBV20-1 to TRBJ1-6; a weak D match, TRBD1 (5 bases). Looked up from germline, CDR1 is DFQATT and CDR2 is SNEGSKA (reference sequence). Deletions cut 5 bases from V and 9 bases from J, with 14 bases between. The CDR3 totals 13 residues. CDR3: CSAPPGGGSPLHF. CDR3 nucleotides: TGCAGTGCTCCCCCGGGGGGTGGTTCACCCCTCCACTTT.

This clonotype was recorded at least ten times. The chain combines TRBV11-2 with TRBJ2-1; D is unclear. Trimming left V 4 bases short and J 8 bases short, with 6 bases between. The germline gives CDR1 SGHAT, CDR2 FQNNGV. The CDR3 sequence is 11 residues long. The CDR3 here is CASSSLDEQFF. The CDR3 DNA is TGTGCCAGCAGCTCGTTGGATGAGCAGTTCTTC.

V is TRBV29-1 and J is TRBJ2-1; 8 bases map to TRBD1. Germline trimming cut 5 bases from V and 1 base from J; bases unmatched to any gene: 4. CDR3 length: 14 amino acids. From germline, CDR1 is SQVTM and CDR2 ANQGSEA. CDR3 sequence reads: CSVPRGLSYNEQFF. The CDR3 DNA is TGCAGCGTTCCCAGGGGGCTGTCCTACAATGAGCAGTTCTTC.

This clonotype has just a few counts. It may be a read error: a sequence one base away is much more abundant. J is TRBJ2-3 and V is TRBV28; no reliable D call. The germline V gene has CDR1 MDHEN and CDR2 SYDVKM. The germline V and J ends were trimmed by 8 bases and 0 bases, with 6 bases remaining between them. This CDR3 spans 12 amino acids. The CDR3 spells CASPDSTDTQYF. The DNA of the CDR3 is TGTGCCAGCCCAGATAGCACAGATACGCAGTATTTT.

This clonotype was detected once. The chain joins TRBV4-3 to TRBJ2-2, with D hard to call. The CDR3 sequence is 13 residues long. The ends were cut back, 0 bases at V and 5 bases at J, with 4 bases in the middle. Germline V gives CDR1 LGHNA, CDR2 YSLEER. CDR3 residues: CASSQDWTGELFF. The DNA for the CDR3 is TGCGCCAGCAGCCAAGACTGGACCGGGGAGCTGTTTTTT.

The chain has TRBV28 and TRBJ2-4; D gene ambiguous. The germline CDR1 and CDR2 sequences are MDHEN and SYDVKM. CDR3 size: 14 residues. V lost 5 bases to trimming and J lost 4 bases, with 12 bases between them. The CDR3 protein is CASSPGMGKNIQYF. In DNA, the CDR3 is TGTGCCAGCAGTCCGGGCATGGGGAAAAACATTCAGTACTTC. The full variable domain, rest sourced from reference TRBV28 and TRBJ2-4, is DVKVTQSSRYLVKRTGEKVFLECVQDMDHENMFWYRQDPGLGLRLIYFSYDVKMKEKGDIPEGYSVSREKKERFSLILESASTNQTSMYLCASSPGMGKNIQYFGAGTRLSVL.

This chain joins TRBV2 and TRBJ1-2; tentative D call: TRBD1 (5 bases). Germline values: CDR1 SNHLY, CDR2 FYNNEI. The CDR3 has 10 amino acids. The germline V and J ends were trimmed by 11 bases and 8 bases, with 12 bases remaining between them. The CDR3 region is CAWGAGGYTF. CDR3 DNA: TGTGCCTGGGGCGCCGGAGGCTACACCTTC.

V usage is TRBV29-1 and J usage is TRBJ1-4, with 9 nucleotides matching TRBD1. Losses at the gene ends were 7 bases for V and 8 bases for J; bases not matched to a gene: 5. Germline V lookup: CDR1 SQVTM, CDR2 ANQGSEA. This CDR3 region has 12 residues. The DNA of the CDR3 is TGCAGCGGGAGGGACAGGGACGAAAAACTGTTTTTT. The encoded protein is CSGRDRDEKLFF.

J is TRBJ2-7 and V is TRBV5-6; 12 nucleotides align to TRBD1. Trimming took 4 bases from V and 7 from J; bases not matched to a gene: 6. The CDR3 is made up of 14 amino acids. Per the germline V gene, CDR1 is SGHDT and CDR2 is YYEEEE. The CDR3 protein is CASSRDRGLGEQYF. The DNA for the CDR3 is TGTGCCAGCAGCCGGGACAGGGGGCTAGGTGAGCAGTACTTC.

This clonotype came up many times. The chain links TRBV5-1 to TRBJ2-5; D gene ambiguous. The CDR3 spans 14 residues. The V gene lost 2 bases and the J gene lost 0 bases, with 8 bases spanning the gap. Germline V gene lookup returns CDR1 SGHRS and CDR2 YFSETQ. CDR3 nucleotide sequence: TGCGCCAGCAGCTTAGTGGTAAACCAAGAGACCCAGTACTTC. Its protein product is CASSLVVNQETQYF.

CDR3 loop: CASSLPMWAGLEGRADTQYF. CDR3 bases: TGTGCCAGCAGCTTACCTATGTGGGCGGGACTGGAGGGACGTGCAGATACGCAGTATTTT. The chain recombines TRBV11-2 with TRBJ2-3, with D tentatively TRBD2 (6 bases). The ends were cut back, 2 bases at V and 4 bases at J, with 28 bases in the middle. Germline CDR1 and CDR2: SGHAT and FQNNGV. The CDR3 loop spans 20 amino acids.

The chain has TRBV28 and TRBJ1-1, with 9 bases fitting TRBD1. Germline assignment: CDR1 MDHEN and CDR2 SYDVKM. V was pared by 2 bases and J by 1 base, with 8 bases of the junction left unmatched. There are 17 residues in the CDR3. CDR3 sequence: CASSLGGTQGANTEAFF. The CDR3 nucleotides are TGTGCCAGCAGTTTAGGAGGGACACAGGGGGCGAACACTGAAGCTTTCTTT. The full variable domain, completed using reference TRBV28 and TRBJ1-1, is DVKVTQSSRYLVKRTGEKVFLECVQDMDHENMFWYRQDPGLGLRLIYFSYDVKMKEKGDIPEGYSVSREKKERFSLILESASTNQTSMYLCASSLGGTQGANTEAFFGQGTRLTVV.

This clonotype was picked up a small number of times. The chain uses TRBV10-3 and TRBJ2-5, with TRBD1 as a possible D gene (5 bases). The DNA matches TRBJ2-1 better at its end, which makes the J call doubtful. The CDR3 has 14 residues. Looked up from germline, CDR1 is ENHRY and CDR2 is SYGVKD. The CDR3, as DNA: TGTGCCATCACCGACGAGACAGTCACCAATGAGCAGTTCTTC. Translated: CAITDETVTNEQFF.

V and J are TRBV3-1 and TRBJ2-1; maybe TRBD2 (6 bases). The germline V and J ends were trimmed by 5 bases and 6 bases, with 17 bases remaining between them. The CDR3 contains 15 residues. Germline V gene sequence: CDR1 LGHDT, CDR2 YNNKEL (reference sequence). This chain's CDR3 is CASSIVRRAGNEQFF. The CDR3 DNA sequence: TGTGCCAGCAGCATCGTTAGGAGGGCCGGCAATGAGCAGTTCTTC.

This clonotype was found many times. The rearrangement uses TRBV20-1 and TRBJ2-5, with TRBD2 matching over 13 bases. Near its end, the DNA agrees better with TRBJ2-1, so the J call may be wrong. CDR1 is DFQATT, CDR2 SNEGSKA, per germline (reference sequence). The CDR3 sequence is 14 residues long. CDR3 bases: TGCAGTGCTGGAACTAGCGGGGGGGCCGCTGAGCAGTTCTTC. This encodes CSAGTSGGAAEQFF.

This CDR3 reads CASSQDYATGHLWGNEQFF. The CDR3 region has the DNA TGCGCCAGCAGCCAAGATTATGCTACGGGACACCTCTGGGGCAATGAGCAGTTCTTC. V usage is TRBV4-3 and J usage is TRBJ2-5; tentatively, D is TRBD1 (6 bases). The J call may be faulty, since TRBJ2-1 better matches the DNA end. Germline-derived CDR1 and CDR2 are LGHNA and YSLEER. The CDR3 consists of 19 residues.

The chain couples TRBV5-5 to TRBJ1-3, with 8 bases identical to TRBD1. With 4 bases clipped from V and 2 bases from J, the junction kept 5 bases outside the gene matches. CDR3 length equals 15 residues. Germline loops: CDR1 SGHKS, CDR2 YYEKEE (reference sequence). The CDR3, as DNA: TGTGCCAGCAGCGCAGGGGGCAGGACTGGAAACACCATATATTTT. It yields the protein CASSAGGRTGNTIYF. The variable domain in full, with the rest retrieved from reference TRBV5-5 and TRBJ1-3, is DAGVTQSPTHLIKTRGQQVTLRCSPISGHKSVSWYQQVLGQGPQFIFQYYEKEERGRGNFPDRFSARQFPNYSSELNVNALLLGDSALYLCASSAGGRTGNTIYFGEGSWLTVV.

The CDR3 sequence is CASSLRRAGTQYF. Here the CDR3 DNA reads TGTGCCAGCAGTTTAAGGCGGGCGGGGACCCAGTACTTC. This chain links TRBV28 with TRBJ2-7; the D gene is possibly TRBD2 (5 bases). The last part of the DNA fits TRBJ2-5 better; the J call may be wrong. This CDR3 is 13 amino acids long. The germline V gene has CDR1 MDHEN and CDR2 SYDVKM.

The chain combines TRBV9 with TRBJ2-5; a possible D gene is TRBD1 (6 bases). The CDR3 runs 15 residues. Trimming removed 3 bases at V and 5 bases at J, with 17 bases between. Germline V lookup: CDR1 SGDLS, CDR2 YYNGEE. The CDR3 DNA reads TGTGCCAGCAGCGCCGGGACACTAGGACGGGAGACCCAGTACTTC. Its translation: CASSAGTLGRETQYF.

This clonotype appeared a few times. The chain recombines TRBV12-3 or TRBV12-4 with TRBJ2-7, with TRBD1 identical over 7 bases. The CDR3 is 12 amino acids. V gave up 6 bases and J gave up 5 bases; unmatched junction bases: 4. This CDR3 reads CASSPTGNEQYF. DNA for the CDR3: TGTGCCAGCAGCCCGACAGGGAACGAGCAGTACTTC.

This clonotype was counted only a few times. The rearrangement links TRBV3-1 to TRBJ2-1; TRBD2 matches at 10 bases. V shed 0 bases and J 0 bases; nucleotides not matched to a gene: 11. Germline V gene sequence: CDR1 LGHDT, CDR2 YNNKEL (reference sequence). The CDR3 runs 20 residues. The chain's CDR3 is CASSQDSVLAGRPSYNEQFF. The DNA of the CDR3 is TGTGCCAGCAGCCAAGATAGCGTACTAGCGGGACGTCCCTCCTACAATGAGCAGTTCTTC.

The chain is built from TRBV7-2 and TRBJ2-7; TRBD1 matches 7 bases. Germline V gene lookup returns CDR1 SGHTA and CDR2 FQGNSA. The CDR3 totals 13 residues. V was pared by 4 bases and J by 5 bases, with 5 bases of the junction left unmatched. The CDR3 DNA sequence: TGTGCCAGCAGCTCGGACAGGAGACACGAGCAGTACTTC. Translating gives CASSSDRRHEQYF.